This T cell receptor beta chain was sequenced during a study of shared clonotypes between healthy human individuals. The sample holds a few counts of this clone. This CDR3 spans 15 amino acids. The ends were cut back, 0 bases at V and 9 bases at J, with 16 bases in the middle. Looked up from germline, CDR1 is SGHDT and CDR2 is YYEEEE. Study processing details: Junction-only sequences produced by ImmunoSEQ had no quality scores, so filtering differed. Repertoires were generated with immunoSEQ multiplex PCR, while TCRdb's copy carries only in-frame clones and drops some. V and J calls and clone size follow that table, whereas D and trimming were derived from the DNA. The data show around 1,100,000 clones, roughly 77% seen once.

Sequenced sample: memory CD4+ T cells from PBMCs. The subset is: CD45RA-negative fraction. This chain links TRBV5-6 with TRBJ2-1; D ambiguous. The TCR originated in a man between 18 and 35 years old in good health. Some clones in this sample may be carry-over from other donors' samples. The CDR3, as DNA: TGTGCCAGCAGCTTGGTTGGCTACGTTCCCTTTGAGCAGTTCTTC. Amino acids: CASSLVGYVPFEQFF.